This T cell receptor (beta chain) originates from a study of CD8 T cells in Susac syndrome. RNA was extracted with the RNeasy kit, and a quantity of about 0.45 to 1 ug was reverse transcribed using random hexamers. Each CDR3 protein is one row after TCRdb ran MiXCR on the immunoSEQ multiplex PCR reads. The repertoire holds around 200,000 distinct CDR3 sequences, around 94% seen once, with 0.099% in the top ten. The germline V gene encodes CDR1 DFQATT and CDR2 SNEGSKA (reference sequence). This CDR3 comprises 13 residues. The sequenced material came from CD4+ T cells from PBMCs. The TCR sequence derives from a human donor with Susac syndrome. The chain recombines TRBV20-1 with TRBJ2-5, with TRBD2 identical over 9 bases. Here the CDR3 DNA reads TGCAGCTTAGCGGGGGTGAACCAAGAGACCCAGTACTTC. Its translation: CSLAGVNQETQYF.